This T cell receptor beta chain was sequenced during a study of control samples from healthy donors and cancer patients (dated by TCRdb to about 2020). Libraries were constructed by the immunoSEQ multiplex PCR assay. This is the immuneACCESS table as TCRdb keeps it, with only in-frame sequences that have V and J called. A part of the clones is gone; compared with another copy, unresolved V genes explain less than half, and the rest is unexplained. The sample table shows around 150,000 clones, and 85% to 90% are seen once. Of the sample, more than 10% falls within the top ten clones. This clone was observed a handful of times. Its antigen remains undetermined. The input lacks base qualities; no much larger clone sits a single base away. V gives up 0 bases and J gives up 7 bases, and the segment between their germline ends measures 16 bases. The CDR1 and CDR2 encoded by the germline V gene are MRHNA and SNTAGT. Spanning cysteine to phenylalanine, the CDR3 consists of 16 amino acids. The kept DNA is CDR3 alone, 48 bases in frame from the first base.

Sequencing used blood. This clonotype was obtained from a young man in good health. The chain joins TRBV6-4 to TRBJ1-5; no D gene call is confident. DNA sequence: TGTGCCAGCAGTGACTCGACGGTACCCCCCGTCCAGCCCCAGCATTTT. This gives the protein CASSDSTVPPVQPQHF.